These 9 T cell receptor beta chains share one sample of origin, sequenced in a study of T cell repertoires in cytomegalovirus infection. These receptors' targets are unknown. TCRdb ran MiXCR on the reads and lists one entry per CDR3 protein. The table has 350,000 to 400,000 distinct CDR3 sequences, roughly 36% seen once; the top ten hold around an eighth. The input for sequencing was cultured PBMCs, taken from culture after CMV antigen stimulation. These receptors came from a human donor in good health (CMV status not recorded). Some clones in this sample may be carry-over from other donors' samples.

The chain combines TRBV27 with TRBJ2-1; D may match TRBD1 or TRBD2 (5 bases each). The V and J ends lost 0 bases and 7 bases respectively, with 13 bases between them. CDR3 size: 15 residues. The germline V gene encodes CDR1 MNHEY and CDR2 SMNVEV (reference sequence). Here the CDR3 reads CASSLSPGLVNEQFF. CDR3 nucleotides: TGTGCCAGCAGTTTATCACCGGGGCTGGTTAATGAGCAGTTCTTC.

The rearrangement uses TRBV4-1 and TRBJ1-1; no clear D. V dropped 3 bases and J dropped 3 bases, with 17 bases sitting between them. CDR1 is MGHRA, CDR2 YSYEKL, per germline. The CDR3 consists of 16 residues. The CDR3: CASSQLSGRLDTEAFF. The CDR3, as DNA: TGCGCCAGCAGCCAGCTTTCCGGGAGGTTGGACACTGAAGCTTTCTTT.

This clonotype has more than one count but fewer than ten. The rearrangement joins TRBV12-3 or TRBV12-4 to TRBJ1-1; perhaps TRBD1 as D (5 bases). This CDR3 region has 14 residues. Trimming pared 6 bases from V and 1 base from J, leaving 12 bases between. The CDR3 DNA is TGTGCCAGCAGACCGACAGTTTCGAACACTGAAGCTTTCTTT. Amino acids: CASRPTVSNTEAFF.

In DNA, the CDR3 is TGTGCCAGCAGACCCCCGGAGGCTTCCTATGGCTACACCTTC. Translating gives CASRPPEASYGYTF. The chain carries TRBV6-6 and TRBJ1-2; D unclear. With 6 bases removed from V and 4 bases from J, the gap between germline ends came to 15 bases. This CDR3 has 14 amino acids. Germline V gene lookup returns CDR1 MNHNY and CDR2 SVGAGI (reference sequence).

The gene calls are TRBV7-2 and TRBJ2-1; the match to TRBD2 covers 11 bases. J was trimmed by 4 bases and V by 6 bases; bases with no gene match: 8. There are 16 residues in the CDR3. The germline V gene encodes CDR1 SGHTA and CDR2 FQGNSA. DNA of the CDR3: TGTGCCAGCAGAGCCATAGCGGGAGGGCCTTACAATGAGCAGTTCTTC. The encoded protein is CASRAIAGGPYNEQFF.

V usage is TRBV4-3 and J usage is TRBJ2-7; D remains ambiguous. CDR1 is LGHNA and CDR2 is YSLEER in the germline V gene. CDR3 length equals 13 residues. V was shortened by 0 bases and J by 5 bases, with 8 bases between the two germline ends. The CDR3 loop reads CASSQEWYNEQYF. CDR3 DNA: TGCGCCAGCAGCCAAGAATGGTATAACGAGCAGTACTTC.

The chain links TRBV12-3 or TRBV12-4 to TRBJ2-1, with D unresolved. The CDR3 is made up of 12 amino acids. V shed 2 bases and J shed 6 bases, with 5 bases lying between them. The CDR3 sequence: CASSLRPNEQFF. The CDR3 DNA is TGTGCCAGCAGTTTACGTCCCAATGAGCAGTTCTTC.

This clonotype has a handful of counts. This chain joins TRBV12-3 or TRBV12-4 and TRBJ1-5; D is uncertain. With 1 base removed from V and 7 bases from J, the gap between germline ends came to 14 bases. The CDR3 is made up of 15 amino acids. The CDR3 nucleotides are TGTGCCAGCAGTTTAGGTCGCAGTTCGGGGCAGCCCCAGCATTTT. Protein sequence: CASSLGRSSGQPQHF.

This clonotype was picked up many times. The chain joins TRBV10-3 to TRBJ2-2; no firm D call. With 4 bases removed from V and 4 bases from J, the gap between germline ends came to 13 bases. The CDR3 is 15 amino acids. CDR1 and CDR2 (germline): ENHRY, SYGVKD. The CDR3 loop reads CAISAAKSFTGELFF. DNA of the CDR3: TGTGCCATCAGTGCGGCCAAATCGTTCACCGGGGAGCTGTTTTTT.